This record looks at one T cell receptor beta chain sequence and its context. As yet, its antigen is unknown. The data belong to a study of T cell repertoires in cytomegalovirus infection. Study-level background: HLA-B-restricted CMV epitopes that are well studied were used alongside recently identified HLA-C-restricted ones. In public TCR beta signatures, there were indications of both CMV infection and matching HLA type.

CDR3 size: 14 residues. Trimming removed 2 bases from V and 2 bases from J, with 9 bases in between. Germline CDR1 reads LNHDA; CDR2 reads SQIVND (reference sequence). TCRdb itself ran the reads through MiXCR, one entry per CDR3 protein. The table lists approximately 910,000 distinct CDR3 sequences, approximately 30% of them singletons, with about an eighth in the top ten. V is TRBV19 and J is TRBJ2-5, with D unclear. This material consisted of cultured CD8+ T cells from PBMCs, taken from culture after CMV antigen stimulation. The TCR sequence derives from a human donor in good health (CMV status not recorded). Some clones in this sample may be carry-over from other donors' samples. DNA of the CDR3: TGTGCCAGTAGTATACTGGCAGATCAAGAGACCCAGTACTTC. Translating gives CASSILADQETQYF.